This T cell receptor (beta chain) is drawn from a study of blood T cell repertoires in COVID-19 (dated by TCRdb to 2019 to 2021). Broadly, across the study: Samples covering the acute and convalescent phases of COVID-19 were provided by collaborators in the United States, Italy and Spain. Where available, HLA class I and class II types were obtained from metadata supplied by the sample provider rather than from assay-based typing. The repertoires were released in a freely available public database meant as a resource for research on the immune response to SARS-CoV-2. The prospective study material was composed of cDNA or gDNA derived from T cells, B-cell-depleted T cells, or PBMCs. Nearly every sample came with metadata listing a de-identified subject ID, COVID-19 status, age in years and sex. The dataset comprised deeply sampled blood TCRbeta repertoires from subjects exposed to, actively infected with, or recovered from COVID-19. The samples were drawn from the first 160 participants of the ongoing ImmuneRACE study and from 950 to 1,500 subjects provided by 6 global collaborators. Points the paper makes about the study in general: The quantity of clinical and demographic metadata differed by source and by participant and was supplied without curation.

One collaborating source in Seattle enrolled patients during active infection and followed them longitudinally through the course of disease. Each collaborating institution followed its own protocols to collect whole blood in K2EDTA tubes. Collaborator samples were shipped for TCRbeta analysis as frozen whole blood, isolated PBMCs, or DNA extracted from either sample type. As concerns this clone: What this receptor recognizes is not known. Base qualities are not provided; no much larger clone lies one nucleotide away.

TCRbeta CDR3 regions were amplified from genomic DNA using the immunoSEQ Assay, a bias-controlled multiplex PCR. Turning to the authors' computational methods: Within the assay, amplification of reference gene primers was used to estimate how many nucleated cells each sample contained. To quantify the absolute abundance of each unique TCRbeta CDR3 rearrangement, sequence reads were collapsed and filtered. For each sample, productive Simpson clonality was calculated by taking the square root of Simpson's diversity index across productive rearrangements. Imported from immuneACCESS, the table was reduced by TCRdb to in-frame sequences with V and J called. These copies leave out some clones; in studies compared against another copy, an unresolved V gene accounts for under half, and the cause of the remainder is not known. The DNA gave D and trimming, while V, J and clone size come from that table. The sample table shows some 390,000 clones, and around 87% are seen once. The ten biggest clones cover 2.3% of the sample.

Its CDR3 holds 14 amino acids, cysteine through phenylalanine. This entry keeps only the CDR3 DNA: 42 bases, framed from base 1. According to the germline V gene, CDR1 reads MDHEN and CDR2 reads SYDVKM. The V and J ends are trimmed by 5 bases and 1 base, leaving 11 bases between them. Sequencing input: peripheral blood. The chain is made from TRBV28 and TRBJ2-5; the D gene assignment is ambiguous. This receptor was identified in an older woman with COVID-19, enrolled during active disease. The CDR3 region: CASSLRVTQETQYF. The sequence in DNA is TGTGCCAGCAGTCTCCGGGTCACCCAAGAGACCCAGTACTTC. The variable domain in full, with residues beyond the CDR3 obtained from the reference TRBV28 and TRBJ2-5 genes, is DVKVTQSSRYLVKRTGEKVFLECVQDMDHENMFWYRQDPGLGLRLIYFSYDVKMKEKGDIPEGYSVSREKKERFSLILESASTNQTSMYLCASSLRVTQETQYFGPGTRLLVL.